Below, one T cell receptor beta chain is given with its context. Per germline, CDR1 MDHEN and CDR2 SYDVKM. Trimming pared 2 bases from V and 4 bases from J, leaving 8 bases between. CDR3 length: 13 amino acids. This entry comes from a study of blood T cell repertoires in COVID-19. Study summary: COVID-19 samples collected from the United States, Italy and Spain covered acute and convalescent phases. T cells, B-cell-depleted T cells, or PBMCs supplied cDNA or gDNA.

Measured with immunoSEQ multiplex PCR; TCRdb has only the in-frame clones, and not every one. This table holds around 250,000 clones, around nine tenths found once. The sample was peripheral blood. The rearrangement links TRBV28 to TRBJ1-2, with unresolved D. The TCR comes from a woman in her seventies with COVID-19, enrolled during active disease. The CDR3 is CASSLAQIYGYTF. CDR3 coding DNA: TGTGCCAGCAGTTTAGCCCAGATCTATGGCTACACCTTC.